The 11 T cell receptor beta chains presented below share a single source sample, sequenced in a study of blood T cells in healthy people across ages. For the second PCR, which ran for about 7 to 11 cycles, a sample-barcoded 5' primer and a J-beta primer mix were used. TCRdb fed the 5' RACE reads into MiXCR, producing one record per CDR3 protein. The profile shows about 1.6 million distinct CDR3 sequences, roughly 30% of them singletons. Sequencing used blood. The receptors here all came from a young woman in good health.

The chain employs TRBV27 and TRBJ1-6; maybe TRBD1 (6 bases). CDR1 and CDR2 (germline): MNHEY, SMNVEV (reference sequence). This CDR3 has 18 amino acids. V lost 7 bases and J 7 bases, leaving 26 bases between the germline ends. The CDR3 protein is CASTVIWGADSENSPLHF. CDR3 bases: TGTGCCAGCACCGTTATTTGGGGTGCGGACAGTGAAAATTCACCCCTCCACTTT.

V usage is TRBV3-1 and J usage is TRBJ2-5; TRBD2 matches at 10 bases. The V gene's germline CDR1 is LGHDT and CDR2 YNNKEL (reference sequence). This CDR3 is built from 17 residues. V gave up 4 bases and J gave up 11 bases; unmatched junction bases: 19. The CDR3 bases are TGTGCCAGCAGCCTTCAACGAGGGACTAGCGCCTTCAATGAGCAGTACTTC. The encoded protein is CASSLQRGTSAFNEQYF.

This clonotype was detected once. CDR3: CSAPDPGKGRTGELFF. CDR3 nucleotides: TGCAGTGCTCCAGACCCGGGGAAAGGTCGCACCGGGGAGCTGTTTTTT. The V call is TRBV20-1, the J call TRBJ2-2; TRBD2 might be the D (5 bases). In germline, CDR1 is DFQATT, CDR2 SNEGSKA (reference sequence). Trimming removed 5 bases from V and 4 bases from J, with 20 bases in between. This CDR3 region has 16 residues.

This clonotype was counted many times. The chain has TRBV29-1 and TRBJ2-3; weak D call: TRBD2 (6 bases). The germline CDR1 and CDR2 sequences are SQVTM and ANQGSEA. The V gene lost 6 bases and the J gene lost 5 bases, with 15 bases spanning the gap. CDR3 size: 13 residues. CDR3 sequence: CSVGLGRRDTQYF. CDR3 coding DNA: TGCAGCGTGGGACTTGGTCGGCGAGATACGCAGTATTTT.

V is TRBV16 and J is TRBJ2-5; TRBD1 agrees at 7 bases. Germline loops: CDR1 KGHSY, CDR2 FQNENV. The CDR3 is 15 residues long. With 3 bases clipped from V and 3 bases from J, the junction kept 7 bases outside the gene matches. The CDR3 region is CASSHSDRVKETQYF. The CDR3 coding sequence is TGTGCCAGCAGCCATTCAGACAGGGTAAAAGAGACCCAGTACTTC.

The rearrangement joins TRBV7-8 to TRBJ1-6, with TRBD1 identical over 12 bases. The CDR3 length is 15 residues. Germline V gives CDR1 SGHVS, CDR2 FQNEAQ. After removal of 1 base from V and 13 bases from J, the junction contained 5 bases not matched to a gene. The chain's CDR3 is CASSLEGTGGSPLHF. As DNA, the CDR3 is TGTGCCAGCAGCTTAGAAGGGACAGGGGGCTCGCCCCTCCACTTT. Looking up the rest from reference TRBV7-8 and TRBJ1-6 gives the full variable domain: GAGVSQSPRYKVAKRGQDVALRCDPISGHVSLFWYQQALGQGPEFLTYFQNEAQLDKSGLPSDRFFAERPEGSVSTLKIQRTQQEDSAVYLCASSLEGTGGSPLHFGNGTRLTVT.

This clonotype was detected ten times or more. The genes are TRBV7-7 and TRBJ2-5; tentative D call: TRBD2 (5 bases). This CDR3 has 14 residues. Trimming removed 1 base from V and 5 bases from J, with 11 bases in between. The V gene's germline CDR1 is SSHAT and CDR2 FNYEAQ (reference sequence). The CDR3 spells CASSLVYGIETQYF. In nucleotides, the CDR3 is TGTGCCAGCAGCTTAGTTTACGGGATTGAGACCCAGTACTTC.

The chain is built from TRBV20-1 and TRBJ1-2, with D perhaps TRBD1 (6 bases). CDR3 length equals 13 residues. CDR1 DFQATT and CDR2 SNEGSKA come from the germline V gene (reference sequence). Trimming cost V 4 bases and J 7 bases, with 16 bases left between them. The CDR3: CSATLGGGVGYTF. In nucleotides, the CDR3 is TGCAGTGCTACGTTAGGGGGTGGAGTTGGCTACACCTTC.

This clonotype has just a few counts. The genes are TRBV2 and TRBJ2-5; 10 bases are a match to TRBD2. J gave up 5 bases and V 2 bases, and 8 bases lay outside the gene matches. Germline V gives CDR1 SNHLY, CDR2 FYNNEI. The CDR3 covers 16 residues. In nucleotides, the CDR3 is TGTGCCAGCAGTGAAAAGCGGGGGGGCCTGGGCGAGACCCAGTACTTC. Protein sequence: CASSEKRGGLGETQYF.

The V and J genes are TRBV11-3 and TRBJ2-4; 7 nucleotides align to TRBD1. This CDR3 is 20 amino acids long. Per the germline V gene, CDR1 is SGHNT and CDR2 is YENEEA. With 0 bases clipped from V and 0 bases from J, the junction kept 14 bases outside the gene matches. The CDR3 loop reads CASSLDRKRGPDLAKNIQYF. CDR3 sequence (DNA): TGTGCCAGCAGCTTAGATAGAAAGAGGGGGCCAGACCTAGCCAAAAACATTCAGTACTTC.

The genes are TRBV9 and TRBJ2-7; maybe TRBD2 (6 bases). Trimming stripped 8 bases from V and 2 bases from J, with 14 bases between. CDR3 length: 13 residues. Germline CDR1 is SGDLS and CDR2 is YYNGEE. The CDR3 spells CARVGTYAYEQYF. In nucleotides, the CDR3 is TGTGCCAGGGTGGGGACTTATGCCTACGAGCAGTACTTC.